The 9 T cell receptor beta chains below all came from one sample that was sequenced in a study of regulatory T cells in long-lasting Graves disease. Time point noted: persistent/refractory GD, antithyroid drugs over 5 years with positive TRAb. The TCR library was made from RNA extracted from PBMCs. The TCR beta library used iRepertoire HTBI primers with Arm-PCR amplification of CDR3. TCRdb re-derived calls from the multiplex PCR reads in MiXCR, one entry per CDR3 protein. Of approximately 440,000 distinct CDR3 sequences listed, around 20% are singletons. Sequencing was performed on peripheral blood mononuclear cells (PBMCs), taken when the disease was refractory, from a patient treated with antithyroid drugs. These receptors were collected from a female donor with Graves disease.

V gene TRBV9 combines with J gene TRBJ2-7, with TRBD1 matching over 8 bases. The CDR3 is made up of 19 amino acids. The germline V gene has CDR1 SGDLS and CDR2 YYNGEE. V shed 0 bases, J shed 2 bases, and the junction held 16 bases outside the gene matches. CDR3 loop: CASSVATRWCHRGAYEQYF. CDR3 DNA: TGTGCCAGCAGCGTAGCTACGAGATGGTGTCACAGGGGGGCCTACGAGCAGTACTTC.

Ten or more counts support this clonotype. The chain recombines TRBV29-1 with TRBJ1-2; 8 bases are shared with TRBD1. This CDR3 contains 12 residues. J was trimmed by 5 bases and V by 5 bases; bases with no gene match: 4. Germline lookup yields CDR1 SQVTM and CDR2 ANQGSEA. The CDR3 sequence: CSVRTGGYGYTF. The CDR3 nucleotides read TGCAGCGTTCGTACAGGGGGGTATGGCTACACCTTC.

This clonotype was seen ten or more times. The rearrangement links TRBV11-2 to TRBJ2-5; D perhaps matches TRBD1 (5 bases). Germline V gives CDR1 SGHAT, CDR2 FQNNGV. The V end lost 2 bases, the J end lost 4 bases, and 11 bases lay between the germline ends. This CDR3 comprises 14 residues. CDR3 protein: CASSLRWGTETQYF. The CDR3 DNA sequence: TGTGCCAGCAGCTTACGCTGGGGCACAGAGACCCAGTACTTC. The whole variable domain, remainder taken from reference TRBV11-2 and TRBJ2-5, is EAGVAQSPRYKIIEKRQSVAFWCNPISGHATLYWYQQILGQGPKLLIQFQNNGVVDDSQLPKDRFSAERLKGVDSTLKIQPAKLEDSAVYLCASSLRWGTETQYFGPGTRLLVL.

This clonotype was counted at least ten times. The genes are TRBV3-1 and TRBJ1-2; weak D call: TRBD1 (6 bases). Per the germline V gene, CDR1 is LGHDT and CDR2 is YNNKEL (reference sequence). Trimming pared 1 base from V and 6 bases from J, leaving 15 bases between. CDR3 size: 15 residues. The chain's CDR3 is CASSQVTGKKDGYTF. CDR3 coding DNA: TGTGCCAGCAGCCAAGTCACAGGGAAGAAGGATGGCTACACCTTC.

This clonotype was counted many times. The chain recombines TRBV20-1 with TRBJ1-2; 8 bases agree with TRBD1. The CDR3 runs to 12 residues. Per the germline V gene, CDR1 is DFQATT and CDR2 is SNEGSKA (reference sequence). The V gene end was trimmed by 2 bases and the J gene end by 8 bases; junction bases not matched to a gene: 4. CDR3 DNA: TGCAGTGCTAGACAGACAGGGGTCGGCTACACCTTC. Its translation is CSARQTGVGYTF.

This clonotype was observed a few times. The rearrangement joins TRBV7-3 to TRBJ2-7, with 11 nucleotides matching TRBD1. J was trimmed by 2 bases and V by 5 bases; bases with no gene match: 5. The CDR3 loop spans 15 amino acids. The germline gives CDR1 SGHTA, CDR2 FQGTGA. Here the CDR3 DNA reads TGTGCCAGCAGCCCAGGGACAGGGGGAGCCTACGAGCAGTACTTC. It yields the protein CASSPGTGGAYEQYF.

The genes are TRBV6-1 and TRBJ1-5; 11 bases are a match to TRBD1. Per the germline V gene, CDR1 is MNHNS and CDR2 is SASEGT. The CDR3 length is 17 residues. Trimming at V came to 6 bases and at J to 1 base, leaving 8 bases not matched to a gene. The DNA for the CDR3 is TGTGCCAGCAGCCCCGACGGGACAGGGGGGAGCAATCAGCCCCAGCATTTT. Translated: CASSPDGTGGSNQPQHF.

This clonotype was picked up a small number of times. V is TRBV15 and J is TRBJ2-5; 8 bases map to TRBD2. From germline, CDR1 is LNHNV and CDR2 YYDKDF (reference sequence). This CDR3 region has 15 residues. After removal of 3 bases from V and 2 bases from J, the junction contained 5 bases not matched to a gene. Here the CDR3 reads CATSSRLAMQETQYF. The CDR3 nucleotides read TGTGCCACCAGCAGTAGACTAGCGATGCAAGAGACCCAGTACTTC. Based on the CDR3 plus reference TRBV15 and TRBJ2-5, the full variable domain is DAMVIQNPRYQVTQFGKPVTLSCSQTLNHNVMYWYQQKSSQAPKLLFHYYDKDFNNEADTPDNFQSRRPNTSFCFLDIRSPGLGDTAMYLCATSSRLAMQETQYFGPGTRLLVL.

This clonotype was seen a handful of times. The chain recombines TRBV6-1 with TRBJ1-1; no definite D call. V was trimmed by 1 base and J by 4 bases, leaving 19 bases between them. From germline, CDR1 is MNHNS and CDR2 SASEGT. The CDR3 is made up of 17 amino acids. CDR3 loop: CASSEVLSGWGGTEAFF. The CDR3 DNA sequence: TGTGCCAGCAGTGAAGTGTTAAGCGGGTGGGGAGGCACTGAAGCTTTCTTT.